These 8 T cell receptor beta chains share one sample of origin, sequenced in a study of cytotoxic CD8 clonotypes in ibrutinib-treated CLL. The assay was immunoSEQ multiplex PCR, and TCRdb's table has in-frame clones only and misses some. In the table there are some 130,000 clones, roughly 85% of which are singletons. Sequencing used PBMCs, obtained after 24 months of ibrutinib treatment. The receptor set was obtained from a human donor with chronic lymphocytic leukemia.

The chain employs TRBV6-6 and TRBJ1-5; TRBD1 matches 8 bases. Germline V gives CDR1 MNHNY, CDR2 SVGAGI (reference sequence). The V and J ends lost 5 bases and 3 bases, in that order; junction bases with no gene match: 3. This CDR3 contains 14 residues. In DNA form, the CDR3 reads TGTGCCAGCAGTCAGACAGGGGACAATCAGCCCCAGCATTTT. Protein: CASSQTGDNQPQHF.

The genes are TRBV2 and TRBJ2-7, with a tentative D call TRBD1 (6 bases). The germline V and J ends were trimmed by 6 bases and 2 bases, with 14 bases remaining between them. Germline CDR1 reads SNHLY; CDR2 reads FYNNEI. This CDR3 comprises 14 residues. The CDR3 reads CASSIDRFAYEQYF. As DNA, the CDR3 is TGTGCCAGCAGCATAGACAGGTTTGCCTACGAGCAGTACTTC.

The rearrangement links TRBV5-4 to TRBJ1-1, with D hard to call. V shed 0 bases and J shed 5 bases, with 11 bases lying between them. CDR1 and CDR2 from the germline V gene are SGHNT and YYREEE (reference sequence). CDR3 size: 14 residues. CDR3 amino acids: CASSLGDRVTEAFF. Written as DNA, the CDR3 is TGTGCCAGCAGCTTGGGGGATCGGGTTACTGAAGCTTTCTTT.

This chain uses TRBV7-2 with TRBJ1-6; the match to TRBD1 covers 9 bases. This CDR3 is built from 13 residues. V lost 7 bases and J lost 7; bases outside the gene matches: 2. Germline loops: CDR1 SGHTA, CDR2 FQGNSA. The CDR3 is CASKGQGNSPLHF. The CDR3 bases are TGTGCCAGCAAGGGACAGGGAAATTCACCCCTCCACTTT.

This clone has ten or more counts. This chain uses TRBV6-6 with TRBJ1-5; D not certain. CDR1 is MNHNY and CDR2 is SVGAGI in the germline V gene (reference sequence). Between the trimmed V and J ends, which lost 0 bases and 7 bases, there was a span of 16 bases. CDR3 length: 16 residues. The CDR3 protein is CASSYSSSRKSQPQHF. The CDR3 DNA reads TGTGCCAGCAGTTACTCGAGTTCTCGGAAGTCCCAGCCCCAGCATTTT.

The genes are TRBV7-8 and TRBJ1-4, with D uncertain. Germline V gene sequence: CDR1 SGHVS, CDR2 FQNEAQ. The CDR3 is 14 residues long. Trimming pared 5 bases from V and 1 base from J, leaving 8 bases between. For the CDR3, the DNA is TGTGCCAGCAGCCCGACCATAACTAATGAAAAACTGTTTTTT. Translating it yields CASSPTITNEKLFF.

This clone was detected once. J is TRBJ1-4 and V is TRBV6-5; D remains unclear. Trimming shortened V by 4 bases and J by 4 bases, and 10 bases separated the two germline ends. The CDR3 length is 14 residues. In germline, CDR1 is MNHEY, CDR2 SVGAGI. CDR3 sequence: CASSSASLNEKLFF. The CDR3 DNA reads TGTGCCAGCAGTTCGGCCAGTCTTAATGAAAAACTGTTTTTT.

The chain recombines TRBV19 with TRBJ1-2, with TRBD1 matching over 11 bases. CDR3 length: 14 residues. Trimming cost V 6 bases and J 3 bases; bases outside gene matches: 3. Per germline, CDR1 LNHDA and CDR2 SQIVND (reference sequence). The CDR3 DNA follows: TGTGCCAGTAGGGACAGGGGGCCTGACTATGGCTACACCTTC. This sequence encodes CASRDRGPDYGYTF.